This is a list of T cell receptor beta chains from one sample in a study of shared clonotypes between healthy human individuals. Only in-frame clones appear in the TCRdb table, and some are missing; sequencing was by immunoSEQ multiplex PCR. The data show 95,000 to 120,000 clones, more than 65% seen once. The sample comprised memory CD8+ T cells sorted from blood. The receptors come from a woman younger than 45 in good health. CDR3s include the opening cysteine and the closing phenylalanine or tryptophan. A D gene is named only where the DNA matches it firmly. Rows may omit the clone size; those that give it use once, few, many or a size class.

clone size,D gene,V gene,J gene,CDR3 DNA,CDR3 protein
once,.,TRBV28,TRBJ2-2,TGTGCCAGCAAAGGGGGGTTGGACACCGGGGAGCTGTTTTTT,CASKGGLDTGELFF
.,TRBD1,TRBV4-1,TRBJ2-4,TGCGCCAGCAGCCAAGAGGGGCGGACAGGGTTCACACTAGCCAAAAACATTCAGTACTTC,CASSQEGRTGFTLAKNIQYF
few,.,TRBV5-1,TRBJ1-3,TGCGCCAGCAGCTTGGACGTTAACTCTGGAAACACCATATATTTT,CASSLDVNSGNTIYF
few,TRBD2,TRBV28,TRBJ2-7,TGTGCCAGCAGTTTTACTAGCGGGAGTAACGAGCAGTACTTC,CASSFTSGSNEQYF
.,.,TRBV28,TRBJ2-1,TGTGCCAGCACAACAGGTCCCGTCAATGAGCAGTTCTTC,CASTTGPVNEQFF
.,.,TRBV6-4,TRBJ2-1,TGTGCCAGCAGTCGAGGGGCAGGGGAGAACAATGAGCAGTTCTTC,CASSRGAGENNEQFF
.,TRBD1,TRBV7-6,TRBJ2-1,TGTGCCAGCAGCCCGAGACAGGGTCCGACCAATGAGCAGTTCTTC,CASSPRQGPTNEQFF
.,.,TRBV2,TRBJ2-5,TGTGCCAGCAGTGACCGGATGGAGACCCAGTACTTC,CASSDRMETQYF
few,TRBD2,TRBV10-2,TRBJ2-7,TGCGCCAGCAGAGCCGGGACTAGCGAAACCTACGAGCAGTACTTC,CASRAGTSETYEQYF
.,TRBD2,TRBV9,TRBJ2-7,TGTGCCAGCAGCGTAGCACGGGGAGGGACTAGCGGTCCGTTCTACGAGCAGTACTTC,CASSVARGGTSGPFYEQYF
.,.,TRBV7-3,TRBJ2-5,TGTGCCAGCAGCTCCAGAAGCGGCCTGGAGACCCAGTACTTC,CASSSRSGLETQYF
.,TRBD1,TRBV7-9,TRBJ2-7,TGTGCCAGCACCCCTTGGACAGGGCGCCTCGAGCAGTACTTC,CASTPWTGRLEQYF
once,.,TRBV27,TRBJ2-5,TGTGCCAGCAGACCAATCCGCGGGACCCAGTACTTC,CASRPIRGTQYF
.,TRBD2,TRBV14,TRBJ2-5,TGTGCCAGCAGCCAAGTAGCGGGAGAAGCGCCCCAGTACTTC,CASSQVAGEAPQYF
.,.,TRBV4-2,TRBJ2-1,TGTGCCAGCAGCCAGGATGCTGCACTAGCAAGTGAGCAGTTCTTC,CASSQDAALASEQFF
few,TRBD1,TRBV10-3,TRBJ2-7,TGTGCCATCAGTGAGGGGGCAGGGGGACGCTCCTACGAGCAGTACTTC,CAISEGAGGRSYEQYF
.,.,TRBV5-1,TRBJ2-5,TGCGCCAGCAGCCTACAAATTACTAGCCAAGAGACCCAGTACTTC,CASSLQITSQETQYF
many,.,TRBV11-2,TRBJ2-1,TGTGCCAGCAGCTTACCAGGGTACAATGAGCAGTTCTTC,CASSLPGYNEQFF
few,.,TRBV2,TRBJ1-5,TGTGCCAGCAGTATTCGAGGGCCCCAGCATTTT,CASSIRGPQHF
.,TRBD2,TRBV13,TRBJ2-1,TGTGCCAGCAGCTTAGGCAGGAAACAGGGGCGGGAGGGCCAATGGAATGAGCAGTTCTTC,CASSLGRKQGREGQWNEQFF
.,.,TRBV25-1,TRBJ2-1,TGTGCCAGCAGTTTAGAGGAGGGGGACAATGAGCAGTTCTTC,CASSLEEGDNEQFF
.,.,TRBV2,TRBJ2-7,TGTGCCAGCAGTGACAGGTACGAGCAGTACTTC,CASSDRYEQYF
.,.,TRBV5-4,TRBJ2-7,TGTGCCAGCAGCCAAGAAAGGGGGTCCTACGAGCAGTACTTC,CASSQERGSYEQYF
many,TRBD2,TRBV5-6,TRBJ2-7,TGTGCCAGCAGCGGGGGACTAGCGGGAGCCTACGAGCAGTACTTC,CASSGGLAGAYEQYF
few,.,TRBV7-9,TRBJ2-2,TGTGCCAGCAGCTTAGTACAGGGTGTAGCCGGGGAGCTGTTTTTT,CASSLVQGVAGELFF
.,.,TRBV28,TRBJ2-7,TGTGCCAGCAGTCCCCCCGGGACCCTTTCCTACGAGCAGTACTTC,CASSPPGTLSYEQYF
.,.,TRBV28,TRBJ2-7,TGTGCCAGCAGTTTACCGGCGTCGAGTTACTACGAGCAGTACTTC,CASSLPASSYYEQYF
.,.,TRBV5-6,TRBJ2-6,TGTGCCAGCAGCCCGTTTATAGGGAGGCTATCTGGGGCCAACGTCCTGACTTTC,CASSPFIGRLSGANVLTF
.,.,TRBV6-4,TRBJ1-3,TGTGCCAGCAGTCCGGACACCCCCCGTTATTTT,CASSPDTPRYF
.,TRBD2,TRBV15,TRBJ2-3,TGTGCCACCAGCAGAGATCGGGCGGGAGGGCCGGCAGATACGCAGTATTTT,CATSRDRAGGPADTQYF
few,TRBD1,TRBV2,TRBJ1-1,TGTGCCAGCAATATTGACAGGGGGAACACTGAAGCTTTCTTT,CASNIDRGNTEAFF
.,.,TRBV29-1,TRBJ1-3,TGCAGCGTTGATAAACATGGGCCCGGAAACACCATATATTTT,CSVDKHGPGNTIYF
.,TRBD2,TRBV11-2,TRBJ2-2,TGTGCCAGCAGCTCCGGACTAGCGGGAGTGACCGGGGAGCTGTTTTTT,CASSSGLAGVTGELFF
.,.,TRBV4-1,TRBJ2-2,TGCGCCAGCAGCCAAGATCGACTAATAACGCACACCGGGGAGCTGTTTTTT,CASSQDRLITHTGELFF
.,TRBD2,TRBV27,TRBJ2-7,TGTGCCAGCAGTCCGGGCGGGAGGGCCTATGAGCAGTACTTC,CASSPGGRAYEQYF
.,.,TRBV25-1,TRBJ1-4,TGTGCCAGCACCGAGGCGGGGGAAGAGGGTTACGAGGAAAAACTGTTTTTT,CASTEAGEEGYEEKLFF
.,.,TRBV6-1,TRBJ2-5,TGTGCCAGCCTCCTCGCGGAGCCCCAAGAGACCCAGTACTTC,CASLLAEPQETQYF
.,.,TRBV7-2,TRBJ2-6,TGTGCCAGCAGCGCGAGGTCAGGCTCTGGGGCCAACGTCCTGACTTTC,CASSARSGSGANVLTF
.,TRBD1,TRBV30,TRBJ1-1,TGTGCCTGGAGTGTATGGGGACAGGGGGTATCTGGGGCTTTCTTT,CAWSVWGQGVSGAFF
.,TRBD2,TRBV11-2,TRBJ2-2,TGTGCCAGCGCCCCTCGGAGACTAGCGGGAGACGCCGGGGAGCTGTTTTTT,CASAPRRLAGDAGELFF
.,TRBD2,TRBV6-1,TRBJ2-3,TGTGCCAGCAGTCTCTCTAGCGGGAGTGGGGATACGCAGTATTTT,CASSLSSGSGDTQYF
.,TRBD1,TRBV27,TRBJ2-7,TGTGCCAGCAGTGCGAGGGACAGCTACGACGAGCAGTACTTC,CASSARDSYDEQYF
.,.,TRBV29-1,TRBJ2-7,TGCAGCGTTCTTGGTACAAGGGGTTCCTCCTACGAGCAGTACTTC,CSVLGTRGSSYEQYF
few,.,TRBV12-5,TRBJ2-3,TGTGCTAGTGGTCAGGGGACCGACTCCACAGATACGCAGTATTTT,CASGQGTDSTDTQYF
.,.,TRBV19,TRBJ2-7,TGTGCCAGTAGGGCCAAGAACCAGGGCGAGCAGTACTTC,CASRAKNQGEQYF
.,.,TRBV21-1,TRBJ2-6,TGTGCCAGCCTTCGGTCCGGGGCCAACGTCCTGACTTTC,CASLRSGANVLTF
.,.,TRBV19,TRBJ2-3,TGTGCCAGTAGTGCGCTGTTAGGATTGGAGCAGTATTTT,CASSALLGLEQYF
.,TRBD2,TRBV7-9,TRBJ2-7,TGTGCCAGCAGCTTACCTGAGACTAGCGGGAGGTTGGCCTACGAGCAGTACTTC,CASSLPETSGRLAYEQYF
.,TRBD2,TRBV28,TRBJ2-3,TGTGCCAGCAGTTTCTTAGCGGGAGCGGGTACAGATACGCAGTATTTT,CASSFLAGAGTDTQYF
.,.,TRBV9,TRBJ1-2,TGTGCCAGCAGCGCAGACCCACCGGGTCGCCTTAACTATGGCTACACCTTC,CASSADPPGRLNYGYTF
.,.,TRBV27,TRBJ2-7,TGTGCCAGCAGATTCGGGATAGCCTACGAGCAGTACTTC,CASRFGIAYEQYF
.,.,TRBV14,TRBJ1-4,TGTGCCAGCAGCCAAGGCCAAGGGGCCCACGAAAAACTGTTTTTT,CASSQGQGAHEKLFF
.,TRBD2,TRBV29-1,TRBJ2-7,TGCAGCGTTGAGACTAGCGGGAGCTACGAGCAGTACTTC,CSVETSGSYEQYF
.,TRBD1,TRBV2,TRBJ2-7,TGTGCCAGCAGTGAACGTTGGGGACAGGGAGCCTACGAGCAGTACTTC,CASSERWGQGAYEQYF
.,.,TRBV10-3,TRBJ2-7,TGTGCCATCAGTGACTTCTCCTACGAGCAGTACTTC,CAISDFSYEQYF
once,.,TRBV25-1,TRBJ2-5,TGTGCCAGCAGTGCCTCCCGCGAGGCAGGCCAAGAGACCCAGTACTTC,CASSASREAGQETQYF